This record covers a single T cell receptor beta chain. The target antigen is unknown. A single record per CDR3 protein comes from TCRdb applying MiXCR to the RT-PCR reads. The sample lists hundreds of thousands of distinct CDR3 sequences; approximately 14% were seen once. This sample is part of a study of response to subunit inactivated influenza vaccine. Whole-study results and caveats: Authors proposed each seasonal influenza vaccination draws in few new T cells.

V was pared by 2 bases and J by 2 bases, with 19 bases between. CDR3 length: 17 residues. The germline V gene has CDR1 DFQATT and CDR2 SNEGSKA (reference sequence). This clonotype was obtained from a man over 45 who received an inactivated influenza vaccine. V is TRBV20-1 and J is TRBJ1-5; D perhaps matches TRBD1 (6 bases). This specimen consisted of PBMCs from blood, obtained approximately 13 days after vaccination. The CDR3 coding sequence is TGCAGTGCTAGAATTCCAGGGGAGCGTTATGGCAATCAGCCCCAGCATTTT. Amino acid sequence: CSARIPGERYGNQPQHF.